The 31 T cell receptor beta chains in this list originate from one sample, sequenced in a study of spatial heterogeneity in lung cancer. As for time point: blood at routine non-recurrence follow-up after resection. A single record per CDR3 protein comes from TCRdb applying MiXCR to the 5' RACE reads. The sample carries roughly 15,000 distinct CDR3 sequences, under 20% recorded once. Sequencing was performed on PBMCs, taken at follow-up. These receptors were taken from a male donor with early-stage non-small cell lung cancer.

This clonotype was detected ten times or more. V gene TRBV6-2 or TRBV6-3 combines with J gene TRBJ2-3; 11 positions agree with TRBD2. The germline CDR1 and CDR2 sequences are MNHEY and SVGEGT. The CDR3 has 15 amino acids. V lost 5 bases to trimming and J lost 0 bases; unmatched junction nucleotides: 1. CDR3 loop: CASSRTSGSTDTQYF. The CDR3 nucleotides are TGTGCCAGCAGTCGGACTAGCGGGAGCACAGATACGCAGTATTTT.

Of note for this clonotype: A much larger clonotype is one base distant, so this may be a read error. The gene calls are TRBV14 and TRBJ2-4, with 8 positions matching TRBD1. This CDR3 contains 17 residues. J lost 6 bases, V lost 4 bases, and 14 bases had no gene match. From germline, CDR1 is SGHDN and CDR2 FVKESK. CDR3: CASSPPVRGPLGNIQYF. CDR3 bases: TGTGCCAGCAGCCCACCAGTCAGGGGGCCCCTCGGAAACATTCAGTACTTC.

This clonotype is medium-sized. This chain uses TRBV21-1 with TRBJ1-5. TRBV21-1 is an annotated pseudogene. The CDR3 consists of 16 residues. The CDR3, as DNA: TGTGCCAGCAGCCCAAAGCGAGAAGGGTGCGATCAGCCCCAGCATTTT. This gives the protein CASSPKREGCDQPQHF.

The CDR3 here is CASSSLGGDYGYTF. DNA of the CDR3: TGTGCCAGCAGCTCTTTAGGGGGGGACTATGGCTACACCTTC. The chain employs TRBV7-9 and TRBJ1-2, with a tentative D call TRBD1 (6 bases). The length of the CDR3 is 14 residues. CDR1 and CDR2 (germline): SEHNR, FQNEAQ (reference sequence). V was shortened by 4 bases and J by 3 bases, with 12 bases between the two germline ends.

This clonotype was counted between two and nine times. The chain uses TRBV19 and TRBJ2-5, with D maybe TRBD2 (5 bases). Trimming removed 3 bases from V and 5 bases from J, with 22 bases in between. This CDR3 spans 17 amino acids. CDR1 and CDR2 from the germline V gene are LNHDA and SQIVND (reference sequence). CDR3 DNA: TGTGCCAGTAGTATCCCCAATCGAGGTCGAGGAGGTGAGACCCAGTACTTC. Its translation: CASSIPNRGRGGETQYF.

This clonotype has more than one count but fewer than ten. This chain links TRBV18 with TRBJ1-1; D might be TRBD1 (5 bases). Germline V lookup: CDR1 KGHSH, CDR2 LQKENI. The V and J ends lost 3 bases and 5 bases respectively, with 13 bases between them. This CDR3 region has 14 residues. The CDR3 DNA reads TGTGCCAGCTCACCTCCGGGAGGGGATACTGAAGCTTTCTTT. It encodes CASSPPGGDTEAFF.

Only a few counts were recorded for this clonotype. The V gene is TRBV6-5, the J gene TRBJ1-5; D is unclear. Per the germline V gene, CDR1 is MNHEY and CDR2 is SVGAGI. The CDR3 has 15 residues. V dropped 0 bases and J dropped 7 bases, with 13 bases sitting between them. The CDR3 loop reads CASSYSLQYGQPQHF. The CDR3 DNA follows: TGTGCCAGCAGTTACTCGTTACAGTATGGGCAGCCCCAGCATTTT.

About this clonotype: Just one base apart from a much larger clone, this may be a read error. The V gene is TRBV2, the J gene TRBJ2-5; no clear D. This CDR3 has 14 amino acids. The V end was cut by 10 bases, the J end by 1 base, with 16 bases between. Germline lookup yields CDR1 SNHLY and CDR2 FYNNEI. CDR3: CANNPDRSQETQYF. In nucleotides, the CDR3 is TGTGCCAACAACCCCGACCGTAGCCAAGAGACCCAGTACTTC.

The chain uses TRBV5-4 and TRBJ2-7; TRBD2 matches at 9 bases. This CDR3 has 13 amino acids. Germline loops: CDR1 SGHNT, CDR2 YYREEE (reference sequence). V was clipped by 4 bases and J by 6 bases; unmatched bases: 5. CDR3 sequence reads: CASSPRGGLEQYF. The DNA for the CDR3 is TGTGCCAGCAGCCCGCGGGGGGGACTCGAGCAGTACTTC.

The sample holds a few counts of this clonotype. The chain joins TRBV20-1 to TRBJ2-7, with D unclear. Germline V gene data show CDR1 as DFQATT and CDR2 as SNEGSKA (reference sequence). This CDR3 region has 14 residues. V was cut by 2 bases and J by 0 bases, with 11 bases left in between. This chain's CDR3 is CSARPYRDSYEQYF. CDR3 sequence (DNA): TGCAGTGCTAGACCCTACAGAGACTCCTACGAGCAGTACTTC.

The chain couples TRBV2 to TRBJ2-3; 10 bases align to TRBD1. Germline V gene data show CDR1 as SNHLY and CDR2 as FYNNEI. V dropped 8 bases and J dropped 6; count of bases not matched to a gene: 8. The CDR3 consists of 14 residues. The CDR3 sequence is CASQDRGMVDTQYF. The CDR3 nucleotides are TGTGCCAGCCAGGACAGGGGGATGGTGGATACGCAGTATTTT. The full variable domain, its missing parts supplied by reference TRBV2 and TRBJ2-3, is EPEVTQTPSHQVTQMGQEVILRCVPISNHLYFYWYRQILGQKVEFLVSFYNNEISEKSEIFDDQFSVERPDGSNFTLKIRSTKLEDSAMYFCASQDRGMVDTQYFGPGTRLTVL.

The genes are TRBV18 and TRBJ1-4, with unresolved D. Germline V gives CDR1 KGHSH, CDR2 LQKENI. The length of the CDR3 is 16 residues. V shed 3 bases and J shed 4 bases, with 15 bases lying between them. CDR3: CASSPNGGRINEKLFF. Written as DNA, the CDR3 is TGTGCCAGCTCACCCAACGGCGGGAGAATTAATGAAAAACTGTTTTTT.

This clonotype was recorded many times. V is TRBV7-9 and J is TRBJ1-3; 8 positions agree with TRBD1. The CDR3 loop spans 16 amino acids. J was trimmed by 0 bases and V by 3 bases; bases with no gene match: 4. Germline V lookup: CDR1 SEHNR, CDR2 FQNEAQ (reference sequence). DNA of the CDR3: TGTGCCAGCAGCTTGGACAGGGTATACTCTGGAAACACCATATATTTT. It encodes CASSLDRVYSGNTIYF.

This chain uses TRBV6-5 with TRBJ1-2; 7 bases match TRBD1. CDR3 length: 17 residues. Losses at the gene ends were 6 bases for V and 4 bases for J; bases not matched to a gene: 17. CDR1 and CDR2 (germline): MNHEY, SVGAGI. The CDR3 spells CASRARQGSRKGYGYTF. CDR3 coding DNA: TGTGCCAGCAGGGCCCGACAGGGATCTAGAAAAGGCTATGGCTACACCTTC.

The chain couples TRBV20-1 to TRBJ1-2; 9 nucleotides align to TRBD1. V lost 0 bases and J lost 5; bases outside the gene matches: 7. This CDR3 contains 15 residues. In germline, CDR1 is DFQATT, CDR2 SNEGSKA (reference sequence). This chain's CDR3 is CSAREPNRGRYGYTF. Here the CDR3 DNA reads TGCAGTGCTAGAGAACCTAACAGGGGGCGTTATGGCTACACCTTC.

Judged by abundance, this clonotype is medium-sized. The chain uses TRBV4-1 and TRBJ1-2; D may be TRBD1 (5 bases). The CDR3 contains 13 residues. Looked up from germline, CDR1 is MGHRA and CDR2 is YSYEKL. V lost 5 bases and J 4 bases, leaving 11 bases between the germline ends. The CDR3 DNA is TGCGCCAGCAGCATAGACAGATCCTATGGCTACACCTTC. This codes for CASSIDRSYGYTF.

The chain combines TRBV7-8 with TRBJ2-6; perhaps TRBD1 as D (6 bases). The germline CDR1 and CDR2 sequences are SGHVS and FQNEAQ. Trimming removed 5 bases at V and 0 bases at J, with 20 bases between. The CDR3 is 19 amino acids. CDR3 DNA: TGTGCCAGCAGCCCCTCAGGGGCCCTGTGGGACTCTGGGGCCAACGTCCTGACTTTC. This gives the protein CASSPSGALWDSGANVLTF.

The chain has TRBV20-1 and TRBJ2-5; tentative D call: TRBD1 (5 bases). Trimming removed 3 bases at V and 5 bases at J, with 10 bases between. Germline values: CDR1 DFQATT, CDR2 SNEGSKA (reference sequence). The CDR3 spans 12 residues. CDR3 sequence: CSASQGRETQYF. CDR3 bases: TGCAGTGCTAGTCAGGGTCGGGAGACCCAGTACTTC.

This clonotype is labeled as medium-sized. The chain uses TRBV7-9 and TRBJ2-7; D not resolved. This CDR3 comprises 17 residues. Germline loops: CDR1 SEHNR, CDR2 FQNEAQ (reference sequence). V was trimmed by 5 bases and J by 7 bases, leaving 27 bases between them. This CDR3 reads CASSDKVRRSLFGEQYF. CDR3 DNA: TGTGCCAGCAGCGACAAAGTCCGCAGGAGCCTTTTTGGGGAGCAGTACTTC.

The sample holds many counts of this clonotype. This chain connects TRBV6-1 to TRBJ1-2; 7 nucleotides match TRBD1. CDR1 and CDR2 from the germline V gene are MNHNS and SASEGT. V dropped 2 bases and J dropped 2; count of bases not matched to a gene: 2. The CDR3 totals 14 residues. The CDR3 region is CASSETTGNYGYTF. As DNA, the CDR3 is TGTGCCAGCAGTGAAACGACAGGGAACTATGGCTACACCTTC.

The V gene is TRBV4-1, the J gene TRBJ2-3; D is ambiguous. The CDR3 totals 11 residues. The V end lost 5 bases, the J end lost 2 bases, and 2 bases lay between the germline ends. CDR1 and CDR2 from the germline V gene are MGHRA and YSYEKL. In DNA form, the CDR3 reads TGCGCCAGCAGCTACACAGATACGCAGTATTTT. Translating it yields CASSYTDTQYF.

This clonotype was counted at least ten times. The gene calls are TRBV29-1 and TRBJ1-2; unclear D gene. The CDR3 sequence is 11 residues long. Germline CDR1 and CDR2: SQVTM and ANQGSEA. The germline V and J ends were trimmed by 4 bases and 2 bases, with 5 bases remaining between them. The CDR3 bases are TGCAGCGTTGTTATGAACTATGGCTACACCTTC. Amino acid sequence: CSVVMNYGYTF.

This clonotype appeared many times. The J gene is TRBJ1-5, the V gene TRBV7-2; TRBD1 agrees at 7 bases. The CDR3 consists of 14 residues. Trimming cost V 3 bases and J 3 bases; bases outside gene matches: 2. CDR1 and CDR2 (germline): SGHTA, FQGNSA. In DNA, the CDR3 is TGTGCCAGCAGCTTGACAGGGACCAATCAGCCCCAGCATTTT. It is translated as CASSLTGTNQPQHF.

The sample holds a few counts of this clonotype. The chain joins TRBV20-1 to TRBJ1-3; D is ambiguous. The CDR3 spans 14 residues. The germline V gene encodes CDR1 DFQATT and CDR2 SNEGSKA (reference sequence). Trimming took 6 bases from V and 0 from J, leaving 12 bases between them. The CDR3 region has the DNA TGCAGTGCCACCGACGGAACCTCTGGAAACACCATATATTTT. Translated, it gives CSATDGTSGNTIYF.

By sample share, this clonotype is medium-sized. The V gene is TRBV4-3, the J gene TRBJ2-5, with TRBD2 as a possible D gene (5 bases). CDR3 size: 12 residues. V was shortened by 4 bases and J by 4 bases, with 7 bases between the two germline ends. Germline CDR1 reads LGHNA; CDR2 reads YSLEER. The CDR3 DNA reads TGCGCCAGCAGCCGGGAGCGAGAGACCCAGTACTTC. Translation: CASSRERETQYF.

This clonotype was detected only a few times. The rearrangement joins TRBV4-1 to TRBJ2-1, with 12 bases matching TRBD2. The ends lost 3 bases at V and 8 bases at J; junction bases unmatched: 8. Germline CDR1 and CDR2: MGHRA and YSYEKL. The CDR3 contains 16 residues. The CDR3 region has the DNA TGCGCCAGCAGCCAGCAAGGACTAGCGGGGTGGTATGAGCAGTTCTTC. Translation gives CASSQQGLAGWYEQFF.

The table lists this clonotype with a few counts. The chain couples TRBV5-1 to TRBJ1-1; perhaps TRBD1 as D (6 bases). Trimming cost V 4 bases and J 4 bases, with 17 bases left between them. The germline CDR1 and CDR2 sequences are SGHRS and YFSETQ. The CDR3 has 15 residues. CDR3 DNA: TGCGCCAGCAGCCCCGGCCGAGAGGGGGGCACTGAAGCTTTCTTT. This sequence encodes CASSPGREGGTEAFF.

By sample fraction, this clonotype is medium-sized. The chain employs TRBV6-5 and TRBJ2-7, with 8 bases aligning to TRBD1. The CDR3 has 13 amino acids. Germline lookup yields CDR1 MNHEY and CDR2 SVGAGI. V shed 6 bases, J shed 7 bases, and the junction held 8 bases outside the gene matches. The CDR3 coding sequence is TGTGCCAGCAGCCGACAGGGGTCGTGGGAGCAGTACTTC. Protein: CASSRQGSWEQYF.

The chain recombines TRBV7-2 with TRBJ2-3; possible D gene TRBD2, 6 bases. Trimming took off 3 bases at V and 5 bases at J, with 15 bases between the two ends. CDR1 is SGHTA and CDR2 is FQGNSA in the germline V gene. The CDR3 totals 15 residues. CDR3 loop: CASSFRLPGEDTQYF. CDR3 in DNA: TGTGCCAGCAGCTTCCGACTGCCGGGGGAAGATACGCAGTATTTT. Full variable domain (missing parts from reference TRBV7-2 and TRBJ2-3): GAGVSQSPSNKVTEKGKDVELRCDPISGHTALYWYRQSLGQGLEFLIYFQGNSAPDKSGLPSDRFSAERTGGSVSTLTIQRTQQEDSAVYLCASSFRLPGEDTQYFGPGTRLTVL.

This clonotype was seen many times. The rearrangement uses TRBV20-1 and TRBJ2-3, with 8 nucleotides matching TRBD1. Germline assignment: CDR1 DFQATT and CDR2 SNEGSKA (reference sequence). The CDR3 extends over 17 amino acids. The junction had 17 bases not matched to a gene; V was cut back by 8 bases and J by 1 base. CDR3 in amino acids: CSQKATVQGAGTDTQYF. DNA of the CDR3: TGCAGTCAAAAGGCCACAGTTCAGGGGGCGGGCACAGATACGCAGTATTTT.

This clonotype was detected only once. The gene calls are TRBV7-9 and TRBJ2-1; 10 positions match TRBD1. Germline V CDR1 and CDR2: SEHNR, FQNEAQ (reference sequence). This CDR3 is 11 amino acids long. V gave up 5 bases and J gave up 16 bases; unmatched junction bases: 5. For the CDR3, the DNA is TGTGCCAGCAGCAAAGACAGGGGGCTCTTCTTC. Translation gives CASSKDRGLFF. The full variable domain, its missing parts supplied by reference TRBV7-9 and TRBJ2-1, is DTGVSQNPRHKITKRGQNVTFRCDPISEHNRLYWYRQTLGQGPEFLTYFQNEAQLEKSRLLSDRFSAERPKGSFSTLEIQRTEQGDSAMYLCASSKDRGLFFGPGTRLTVL.